This is a list of T cell receptor beta chains from one sample in a study. TCRdb itself ran the 5' RACE reads through MiXCR, one entry per CDR3 protein. The sample has some 62,000 distinct CDR3 sequences, about 22% seen once. Sequencing was carried out using memory CD4+ T cells sorted from a lymph node. Receptors originate from a female donor with breast cancer. The CDR3 runs from the conserved cysteine through the conserved F or W. D genes are given only for firm matches. A row's size may be missing; if present it is once, few, many or a size class.

D gene | J gene | clone size | V gene | CDR3 protein
NA | TRBJ2-3 | few | TRBV5-1 | CASSLGAGDGADTQYF
NA | TRBJ2-7 | many | TRBV6-2/TRBV6-3 | CASSYNFEGDRRYEQYF
NA | TRBJ1-2 | NA | TRBV20-1 | CSARGQSYGYTF
TRBD1 | TRBJ2-1 | NA | TRBV20-1 | CRVGQGERHNEQFF
TRBD2 | TRBJ2-3 | few | TRBV24-1 | CATSDASGRAGDTQYF
NA | TRBJ1-1 | many | TRBV29-1 | CSATHRVANTEAFF
TRBD2 | TRBJ2-3 | few | TRBV7-2 | CASSGLAGGRSTDTQYF
TRBD1 | TRBJ2-5 | few | TRBV7-9 | CASSHQTGGTETQYF
TRBD2 | TRBJ2-3 | few | TRBV7-2 | CASSLALTGGPDTQYF
NA | TRBJ1-1 | few | TRBV5-6 | CASSTTVNTEAFF
NA | TRBJ1-2 | NA | TRBV3-1 | CASSHNYGYTF
NA | TRBJ1-5 | many | TRBV4-1 | CASSQDPLWRGVKAQHF
NA | TRBJ2-3 | many | TRBV20-1 | CSARDLLASPTDTQYF
NA | TRBJ1-3 | few | TRBV7-3 | CASSPGAGNTIYF
TRBD1 | TRBJ2-7 | NA | TRBV20-1 | CSVSQGTPYEQYF
TRBD1 | TRBJ2-5 | many | TRBV5-1 | CASSLMSGGPETQYF
NA | TRBJ2-5 | NA | TRBV10-3 | CAISESGGTQETQYF
TRBD2 | TRBJ2-5 | many | TRBV12-3/TRBV12-4 | CASSSRTSGSLETQYF
NA | TRBJ1-1 | NA | TRBV20-1 | CSASRGASGAFF
NA | TRBJ1-3 | NA | TRBV9 | CASSVVGGSGNTIYF
NA | TRBJ2-2 | NA | TRBV11-3 | CASSFWSGELFF
TRBD2 | TRBJ2-5 | NA | TRBV12-3/TRBV12-4 | CASRTLAGARRQYF
NA | TRBJ1-6 | NA | TRBV20-1 | CSASAGGRVPLHF
NA | TRBJ2-3 | many | TRBV11-2 | CASSLDPPDTQYF
NA | TRBJ2-7 | many | TRBV20-1 | CSALGGTRVYEQYF
TRBD1 | TRBJ2-3 | few | TRBV4-2 | CASSQQGTGSTDTQYF
NA | TRBJ2-3 | NA | TRBV6-5 | CASSAGLGARTDTRYF
TRBD1 | TRBJ1-1 | few | TRBV5-4 | CASSPGRGQVNTEAFF
TRBD1 | TRBJ1-2 | NA | TRBV4-3 | CASSQDLQGRSGYAF
NA | TRBJ1-1 | few | TRBV28 | CASSSHQMNTEAFF
TRBD1 | TRBJ2-3 | NA | TRBV7-8 | CASSFPRGLRTDTQYF
TRBD1 | TRBJ1-2 | NA | TRBV20-1 | CSASPEDRVNGYTF
NA | TRBJ1-2 | NA | TRBV7-3 | CANPRATLYYGYTF
NA | TRBJ1-2 | NA | TRBV6-5 | CASKGGRGLYGYTF
NA | TRBJ2-1 | NA | TRBV5-1 | CASSSAAGSYNEQFF
TRBD1 | TRBJ2-5 | many | TRBV6-1 | CASSAWDRQETQYF
TRBD1 | TRBJ2-2 | few | TRBV7-2 | CASSPGGQGNTGELFF
NA | TRBJ1-4 | few | TRBV7-9 | CASRRATNEKLFF
TRBD1 | TRBJ1-2 | NA | TRBV6-6 | CASSHGDRKAGGYTF
NA | TRBJ2-5 | NA | TRBV4-1 | CASSQGRGNQETQYF
NA | TRBJ2-6 | NA | TRBV5-1 | CASSISGISGANVLTF
NA | TRBJ2-3 | NA | TRBV5-6 | CASSFTGDTQYF
NA | TRBJ2-7 | few | TRBV6-6 | CATSEQGYEQYF
NA | TRBJ2-1 | few | TRBV3-1 | CASSHRQDTYNEQFF
NA | TRBJ1-1 | many | TRBV5-1 | CASSEDTGLHAFF
NA | TRBJ2-1 | NA | TRBV5-1 | CASRVTSNVLEFF
NA | TRBJ1-2 | medium-sized | TRBV20-1 | CSASEPANYGYTF
TRBD1 | TRBJ2-1 | NA | TRBV29-1 | CSVARVGQGIYNEQFF
NA | TRBJ2-2 | NA | TRBV5-5 | CASSPGPWNTGELFF
TRBD1 | TRBJ2-1 | NA | TRBV28 | CATGGGEQFF
TRBD2 | TRBJ2-1 | few | TRBV9 | CASSSEAGASYNEQFF
NA | TRBJ1-2 | once | TRBV28 | CASSTGYGYTF
NA | TRBJ2-3 | NA | TRBV12-3/TRBV12-4 | CASSSPRLRSTDTQYF
NA | TRBJ1-2 | NA | TRBV7-2 | CASSAGVGYNYGYTF
TRBD1 | TRBJ1-2 | NA | TRBV20-1 | CSARDRTGRDGYTF
TRBD1 | TRBJ1-5 | few | TRBV7-2 | CASSLRQGGNQPQHF
NA | TRBJ2-3 | many | TRBV7-2 | CASSLVRVIDTQYF
NA | TRBJ2-3 | NA | TRBV29-1 | CSVYGSADTQYF
TRBD1 | TRBJ2-5 | NA | TRBV5-1 | CASYPGQTQETQYF